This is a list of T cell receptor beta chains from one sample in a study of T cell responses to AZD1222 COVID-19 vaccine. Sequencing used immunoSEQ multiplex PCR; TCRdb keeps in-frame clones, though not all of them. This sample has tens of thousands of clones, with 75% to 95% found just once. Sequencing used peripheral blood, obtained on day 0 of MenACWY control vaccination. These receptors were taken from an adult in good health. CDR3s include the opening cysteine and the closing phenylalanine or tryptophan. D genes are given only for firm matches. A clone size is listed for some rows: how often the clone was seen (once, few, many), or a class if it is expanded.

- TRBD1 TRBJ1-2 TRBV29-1 TGCAGCGTTGAGGGGACAGGGTTAATGAAGGGCTACACCTTC CSVEGTGLMKGYTF
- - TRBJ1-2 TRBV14 TGTGCCAGCAGCCAAGCTCTGAGCTCCCCTTTCTACACCTTC CASSQALSSPFYTF
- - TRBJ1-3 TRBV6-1 TGTGCCAGCAGTGAGATGGACAAATCGACCATATATTTT CASSEMDKSTIYF
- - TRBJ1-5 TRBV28 TGTGCCAGCAGTTCCAACAATCAGCCCCAGCATTTT CASSSNNQPQHF
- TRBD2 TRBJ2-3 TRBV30 TGTGCCTGCCCACAGAGCGGGAGGGCCGGAAAAGATACGCAGTATTTT CACPQSGRAGKDTQYF
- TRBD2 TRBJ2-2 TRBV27 TGTGCCAGCAGCCTGACTAGCGGCAGCACCGGGGAGCTGTTTTTT CASSLTSGSTGELFF
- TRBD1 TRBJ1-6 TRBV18 TGTGCCAGCTCACCAGGGGGACAGGGGCGGATGGCACCCCTCCACTTT CASSPGGQGRMAPLHF
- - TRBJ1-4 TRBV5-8 TGTGCCAGCAGCTCACGCCAGTCCTCTAATGAAAAACTGTTTTTT CASSSRQSSNEKLFF
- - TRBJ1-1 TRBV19 TGTGCCAGTAGTATTGGGTCTGGTGGGGGCATGAACACTGAAGCTTTCTTT CASSIGSGGGMNTEAFF
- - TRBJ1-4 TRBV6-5 TGTGCCAGCAGTCCACAGGGTTTAGAGGAAAAACTGTTTTTT CASSPQGLEEKLFF
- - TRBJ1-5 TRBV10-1 TGCGCCAGCACCCCGACAGTCGGGGGGCCCCAGCATTTT CASTPTVGGPQHF
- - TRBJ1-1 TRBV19 TGTGCCAGTAGCCAAGCGGGAGCTAACACTGAAGCTTTCTTT CASSQAGANTEAFF
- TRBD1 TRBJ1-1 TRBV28 TGTGCCAGCAGACCCCCCGGGACAGGGCACACTGAAGCTTTCTTT CASRPPGTGHTEAFF
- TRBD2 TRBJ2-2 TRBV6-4 TGTGCCAGCAGTGACTCGGGGACTAGCGGGATCGATACCGGGGAGCTGTTTTTT CASSDSGTSGIDTGELFF
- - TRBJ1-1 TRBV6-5 TGTGCCAGCAGTTCTCCCCCGGGGGGGGGCTATACTGAAGCTTTCTTT CASSSPPGGGYTEAFF
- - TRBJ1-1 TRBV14 TGTGCCAGCAGCCGAGGTGGGGGAAGGGTAGCTTTCTTT CASSRGGGRVAFF
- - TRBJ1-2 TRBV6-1 TGTGCCAGCAGTGAACAACGGGTTCCCTATGGCTACACCTTC CASSEQRVPYGYTF
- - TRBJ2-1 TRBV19 TGTGCCAGTATGAGTGGCTCCTACAATGAGCAGTTCTTC CASMSGSYNEQFF
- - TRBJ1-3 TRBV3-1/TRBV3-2 TGTGCCAGCAGCCAAGTGGTCGGGACCGCTGGAAACACCATATATTTT CASSQVVGTAGNTIYF
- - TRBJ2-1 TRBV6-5 TGTGCCAGCAGAGCCGGCCAGGGCTATGAGCAGTTCTTC CASRAGQGYEQFF
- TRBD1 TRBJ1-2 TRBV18 TGTGCCAGCTCACGCGGACAGGGTCAGGGCTACACCTTC CASSRGQGQGYTF
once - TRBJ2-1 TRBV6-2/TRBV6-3 TGTGCCAGCAGTTACTCGGAGTACAATGAGCAGTTCTTC CASSYSEYNEQFF
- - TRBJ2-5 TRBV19 TGTGCCAGTAGTATGGGCGCGGCGGGACCGGGGGAGACCCAGTACTTC CASSMGAAGPGETQYF
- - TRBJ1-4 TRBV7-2 TGTGCCAGCAGCCCTCCCGTCCGGGGTGGTGAAAAACTGTTTTTT CASSPPVRGGEKLFF
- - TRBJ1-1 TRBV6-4 TGTGCCAGTCTACAAGGGACTGAAGCTTTCTTT CASLQGTEAFF
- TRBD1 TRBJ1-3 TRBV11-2 TGTGCCAGCAGCGCGACAGGGGGAAACACCATATATTTT CASSATGGNTIYF
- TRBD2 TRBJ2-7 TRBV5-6 TGTGCCAGCAGGCGGGGGGGCCGGGCAGGGACAACCTACGAGCAGTACTTC CASRRGGRAGTTYEQYF
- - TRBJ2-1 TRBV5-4 TGTGCCAGCAGCTTGGGTACCGGGACCAACAATGAGCAGTTCTTC CASSLGTGTNNEQFF
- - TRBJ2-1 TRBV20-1 TGCAGTGCTAGTTCCCTAGCGACTCTCTACTACAATGAGCAGTTCTTC CSASSLATLYYNEQFF
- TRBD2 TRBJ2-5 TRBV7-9 TGTGCCAGCAGCTTACAGCGGGAGGGTTGGGAGACCCAGTACTTC CASSLQREGWETQYF
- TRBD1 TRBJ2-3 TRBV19 TGTGCCAGTAGTACCTGGGACAGCCCAGACACAGATACGCAGTATTTT CASSTWDSPDTDTQYF
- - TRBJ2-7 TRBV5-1 TGCGCCAGCAGCCCGGACAGTGTTTCCTACGAGCAGTACTTC CASSPDSVSYEQYF
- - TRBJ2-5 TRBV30 TGTGCCTCCACGGAGACGTACCAAGAGACCCAGTACTTC CASTETYQETQYF
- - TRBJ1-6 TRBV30 TGTGCCTGGAGTGATCCCCAGGCAGCCTGGATTTCACCCCTCCACTTT CAWSDPQAAWISPLHF
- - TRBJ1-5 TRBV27 TGTGCCAGCACCCAGGTTGGTCAGCCCCAGCATTTT CASTQVGQPQHF
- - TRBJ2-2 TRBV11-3 TGTGCCAGCAGCTGGGCAACGAACACCGGGGAGCTGTTTTTT CASSWATNTGELFF
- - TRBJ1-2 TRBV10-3 TGTGCCATCAGTGAGTCGACTCTGGGGGGGGACTCCCACACCTTC CAISESTLGGDSHTF
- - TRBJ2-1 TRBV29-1 TGCAGCGCAGCAACAGGGTCCCCCTACAATGAGCAGTTCTTC CSAATGSPYNEQFF
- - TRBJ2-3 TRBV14 TGTGCCAGCAGCCGGAGGGGGCCTGATACGCAGTATTTT CASSRRGPDTQYF
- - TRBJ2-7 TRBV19 TGTGCCAGTAGTAATTCCGGGACATCTAACGAGCAGTACTTC CASSNSGTSNEQYF
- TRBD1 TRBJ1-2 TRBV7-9 TGTGCCAGCAGCCGATCGTTGGGGACAGGGTACTATGGCTACACCTTC CASSRSLGTGYYGYTF
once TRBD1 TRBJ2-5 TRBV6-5 TGTGCCAGCAGTAGGGGACAGGGGGGAGAGACCCAGTACTTC CASSRGQGGETQYF
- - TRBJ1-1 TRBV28 TGTGCCAGCAGTCGACCGAGGTTAGTGACTGAAGCTTTCTTT CASSRPRLVTEAFF
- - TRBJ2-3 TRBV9 TGTGCCAGCAGCGGGAGCGGGACAGTCACAGATACGCAGTATTTT CASSGSGTVTDTQYF
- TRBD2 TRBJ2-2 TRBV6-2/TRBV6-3 TGTGCCAGCAGTTACATCCTAGCGGCCGGGGAGCTGTTTTTT CASSYILAAGELFF
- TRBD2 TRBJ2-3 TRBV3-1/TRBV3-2 TGTGCCAGCAGCCAAGAGGGGACTAGCGGGACCAACAGAGATACGCAGTATTTT CASSQEGTSGTNRDTQYF
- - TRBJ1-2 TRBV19 TGTGCCAGTAGTATAGATTCTGGACGCCCCTATGGCTACACCTTC CASSIDSGRPYGYTF
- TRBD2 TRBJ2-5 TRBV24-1 TGTGCCACCAGTGATCTGAAAGGGACTAGCGGACTGTACCAAGAGACCCAGTACTTC CATSDLKGTSGLYQETQYF
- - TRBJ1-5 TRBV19 TGTGCCAGTAGTGAAGTTACCGGTCGCAATCAGCCCCAGCATTTT CASSEVTGRNQPQHF